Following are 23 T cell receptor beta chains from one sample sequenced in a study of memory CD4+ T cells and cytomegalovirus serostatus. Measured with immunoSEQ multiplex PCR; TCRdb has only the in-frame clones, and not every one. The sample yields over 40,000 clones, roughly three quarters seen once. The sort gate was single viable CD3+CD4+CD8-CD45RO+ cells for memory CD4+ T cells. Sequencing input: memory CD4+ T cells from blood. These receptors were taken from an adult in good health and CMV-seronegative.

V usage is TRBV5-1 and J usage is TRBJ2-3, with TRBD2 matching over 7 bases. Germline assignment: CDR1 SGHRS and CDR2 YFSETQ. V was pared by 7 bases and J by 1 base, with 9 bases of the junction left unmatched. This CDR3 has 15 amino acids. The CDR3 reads CASCMGGKGTDTQYF. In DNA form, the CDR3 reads TGCGCCAGCTGTATGGGGGGGAAGGGCACAGATACGCAGTATTTT.

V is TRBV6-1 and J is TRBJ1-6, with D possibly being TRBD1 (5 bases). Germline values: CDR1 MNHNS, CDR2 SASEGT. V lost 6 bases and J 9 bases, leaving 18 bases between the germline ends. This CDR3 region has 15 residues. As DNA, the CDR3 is TGTGCCAGCAGACCCCCGGGGGGGTCAAGTTCACCCCTCCACTTT. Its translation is CASRPPGGSSSPLHF.

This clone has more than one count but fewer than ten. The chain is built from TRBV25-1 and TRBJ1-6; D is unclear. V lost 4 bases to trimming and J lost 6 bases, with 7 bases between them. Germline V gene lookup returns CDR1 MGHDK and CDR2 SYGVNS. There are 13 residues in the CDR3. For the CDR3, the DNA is TGTGCCAGCAGTGTGGGCAGTAATTCACCCCTCCACTTT. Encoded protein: CASSVGSNSPLHF.

As DNA, the CDR3 is TGTGCCAGCAGCTTGAACAGGTGGGCCCGAGGCTATGGCTACACCTTC. Translated, it gives CASSLNRWARGYGYTF. This chain connects TRBV5-6 to TRBJ1-2; a possible D gene is TRBD1 (5 bases). Trimming removed 1 base from V and 4 bases from J, with 17 bases in between. The CDR3 loop spans 16 amino acids. Per the germline V gene, CDR1 is SGHDT and CDR2 is YYEEEE.

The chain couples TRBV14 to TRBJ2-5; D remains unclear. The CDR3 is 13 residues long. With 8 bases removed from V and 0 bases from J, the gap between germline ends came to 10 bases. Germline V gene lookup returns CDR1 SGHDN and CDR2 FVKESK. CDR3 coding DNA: TGTGCCAGCGCAGACATGAACCAAGAGACCCAGTACTTC. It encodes CASADMNQETQYF.

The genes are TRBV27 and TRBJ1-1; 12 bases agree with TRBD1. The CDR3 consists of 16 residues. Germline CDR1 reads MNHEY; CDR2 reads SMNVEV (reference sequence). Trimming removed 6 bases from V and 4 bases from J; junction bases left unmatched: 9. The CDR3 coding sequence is TGTGCCAGCAGAGCCGGGACAGGGGGCGGTAGCACTGAAGCTTTCTTT. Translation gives CASRAGTGGGSTEAFF.

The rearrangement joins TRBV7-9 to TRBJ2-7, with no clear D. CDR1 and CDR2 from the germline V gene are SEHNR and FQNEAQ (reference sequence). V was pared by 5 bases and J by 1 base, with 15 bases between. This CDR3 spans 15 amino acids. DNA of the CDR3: TGTGCCAGCAGCCTTTCGGCACCTTTTTCCTACGAGCAGTACTTC. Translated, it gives CASSLSAPFSYEQYF.

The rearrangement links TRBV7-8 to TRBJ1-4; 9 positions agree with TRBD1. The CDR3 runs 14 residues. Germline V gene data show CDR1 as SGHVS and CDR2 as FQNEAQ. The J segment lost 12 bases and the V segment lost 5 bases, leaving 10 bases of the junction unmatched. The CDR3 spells CASSTRDRDRQLFF. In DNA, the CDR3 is TGTGCCAGCAGCACCCGGGACAGGGACCGTCAACTGTTTTTT.

CDR3 DNA sequence: TGCGCCAGCAGCTTGGGTGGACAGTACGAGCAGTACTTC. Protein: CASSLGGQYEQYF. The chain carries TRBV5-1 and TRBJ2-7; maybe TRBD1 (6 bases). V lost 0 bases and J 4 bases, leaving 8 bases between the germline ends. The germline V gene encodes CDR1 SGHRS and CDR2 YFSETQ. The CDR3 is 13 residues long.

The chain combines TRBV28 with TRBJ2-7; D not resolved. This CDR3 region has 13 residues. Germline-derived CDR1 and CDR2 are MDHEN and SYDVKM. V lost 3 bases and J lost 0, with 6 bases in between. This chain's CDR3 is CASSLGYSYEQYF. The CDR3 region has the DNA TGTGCCAGCAGTTTGGGTTACTCCTACGAGCAGTACTTC.

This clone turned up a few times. CDR3 loop: CATSSQGHEQFF. For the CDR3, the DNA is TGTGCCACCAGCAGTCAGGGCCATGAGCAGTTCTTC. The rearrangement links TRBV15 to TRBJ2-1; D might be TRBD1 (5 bases). The CDR3 is 12 amino acids. Deletions cut 3 bases from V and 8 bases from J, with 8 bases between. The germline CDR1 and CDR2 sequences are LNHNV and YYDKDF (reference sequence).

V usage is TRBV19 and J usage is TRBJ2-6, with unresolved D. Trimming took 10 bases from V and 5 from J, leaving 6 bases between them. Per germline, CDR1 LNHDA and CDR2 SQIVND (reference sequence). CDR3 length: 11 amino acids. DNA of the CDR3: TGTGCCACCTCCAGGGCCAACGTCCTGACTTTC. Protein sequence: CATSRANVLTF.

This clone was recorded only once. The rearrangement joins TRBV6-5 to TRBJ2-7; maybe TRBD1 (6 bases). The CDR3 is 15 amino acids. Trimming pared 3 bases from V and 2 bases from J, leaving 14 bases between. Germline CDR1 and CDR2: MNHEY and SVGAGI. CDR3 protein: CASSYGQGKTYEQYF. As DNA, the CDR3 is TGTGCCAGCAGTTATGGCCAGGGGAAAACCTACGAGCAGTACTTC.

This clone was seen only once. This chain's CDR3 is CASSSRLAASTDTQYF. CDR3 DNA: TGTGCCAGCAGCTCCAGGTTGGCGGCTAGCACAGATACGCAGTATTTT. The chain links TRBV7-2 to TRBJ2-3; D not certain. Germline V gene lookup returns CDR1 SGHTA and CDR2 FQGNSA. The V end was cut by 4 bases, the J end by 0 bases, with 14 bases between. CDR3 size: 16 residues.

CDR3 coding DNA: TGTGCCAGCAGCGTAGGCGAAGGGCGGAATGGCTACACCTTC. The encoded protein is CASSVGEGRNGYTF. The J gene is TRBJ1-2, the V gene TRBV9; no clear D gene. The CDR3 has 14 residues. V lost 0 bases and J lost 6, with 12 bases in between. Germline V gives CDR1 SGDLS, CDR2 YYNGEE.

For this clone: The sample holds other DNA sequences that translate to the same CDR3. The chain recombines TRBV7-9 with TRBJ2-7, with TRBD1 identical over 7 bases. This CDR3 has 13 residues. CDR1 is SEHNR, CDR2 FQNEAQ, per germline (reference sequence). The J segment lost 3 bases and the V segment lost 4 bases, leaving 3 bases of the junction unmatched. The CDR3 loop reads CASSSTGSYEQYF. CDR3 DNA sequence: TGTGCCAGCAGCTCGACAGGGAGCTACGAGCAGTACTTC.

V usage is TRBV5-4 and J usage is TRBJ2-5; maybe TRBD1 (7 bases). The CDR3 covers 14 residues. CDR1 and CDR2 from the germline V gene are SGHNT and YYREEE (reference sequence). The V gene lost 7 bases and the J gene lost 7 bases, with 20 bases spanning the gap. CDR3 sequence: CASFRGEGSGTQYF. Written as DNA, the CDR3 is TGTGCCAGCTTCAGGGGGGAAGGTAGCGGGACCCAGTACTTC.

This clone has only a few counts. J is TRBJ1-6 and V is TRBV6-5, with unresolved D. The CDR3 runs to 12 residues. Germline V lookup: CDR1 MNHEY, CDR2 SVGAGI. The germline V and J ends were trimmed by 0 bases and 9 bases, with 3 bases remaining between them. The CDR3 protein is CASSYSSSPLHF. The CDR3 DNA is TGTGCCAGCAGTTACTCTAGTTCACCCCTCCACTTT.

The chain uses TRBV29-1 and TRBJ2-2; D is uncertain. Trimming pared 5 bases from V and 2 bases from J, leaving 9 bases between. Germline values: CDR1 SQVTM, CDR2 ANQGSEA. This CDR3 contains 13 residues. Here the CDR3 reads CSVTLRNTGELFF. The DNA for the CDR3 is TGCAGCGTTACCCTCCGCAACACCGGGGAGCTGTTTTTT.

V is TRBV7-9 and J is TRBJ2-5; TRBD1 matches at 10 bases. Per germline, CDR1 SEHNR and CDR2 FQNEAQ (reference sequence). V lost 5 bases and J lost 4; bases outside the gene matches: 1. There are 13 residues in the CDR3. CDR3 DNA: TGTGCCAGCAGCCGACAGGGGGCAGAGACCCAGTACTTC. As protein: CASSRQGAETQYF.

CDR3 DNA: TGTGCCAGCAGCCTAGGACAGCCTAGCACAGATACGCAGTATTTT. Amino acid sequence: CASSLGQPSTDTQYF. The rearrangement uses TRBV7-2 and TRBJ2-3; D might be TRBD1 (6 bases). Per germline, CDR1 SGHTA and CDR2 FQGNSA. The V gene lost 5 bases and the J gene lost 0 bases, with 12 bases spanning the gap. The CDR3 is 15 amino acids.

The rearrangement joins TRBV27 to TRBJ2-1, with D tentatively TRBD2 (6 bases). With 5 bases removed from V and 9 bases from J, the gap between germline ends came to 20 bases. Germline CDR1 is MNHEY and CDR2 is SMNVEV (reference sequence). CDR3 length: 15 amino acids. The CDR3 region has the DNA TGTGCCAGCAGTGGCACTCGGGGGTTCTTGGGTGAGCAGTTCTTC. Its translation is CASSGTRGFLGEQFF.

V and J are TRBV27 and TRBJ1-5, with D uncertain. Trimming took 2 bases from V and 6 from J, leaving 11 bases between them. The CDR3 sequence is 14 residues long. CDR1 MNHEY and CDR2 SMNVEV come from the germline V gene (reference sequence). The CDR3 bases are TGTGCCAGCAGTTTAAGTACGTTTATTCAGCCCCAGCATTTT. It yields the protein CASSLSTFIQPQHF.